What follows describes a single TCR beta chain. CDR3 length: 14 residues. V lost 8 bases and J lost 0; bases outside the gene matches: 4. The germline V gene encodes CDR1 KGHSH and CDR2 LQKENI. This entry comes from a study of blood T cell repertoires in COVID-19. The method was immunoSEQ multiplex PCR; TCRdb's version includes in-frame clones alone and lacks a portion of them. Of fewer than 250,000 clones listed, around four fifths are singletons. The sequencing sample was made of peripheral blood. The receptor was isolated from a man aged 55 to 69 with COVID-19, enrolled during active disease. This chain joins TRBV18 and TRBJ2-7; 10 bases are a match to TRBD2. CDR3 sequence reads: CASLIAGGSYEQYF. The CDR3 DNA sequence: TGTGCCAGCCTCATAGCGGGGGGCTCCTACGAGCAGTACTTC.